The 31 T cell receptor beta chains in this list originate from one sample, sequenced in a study of cytotoxic CD8 clonotypes in ibrutinib-treated CLL. The protocol was immunoSEQ multiplex PCR, while the TCRdb copy is restricted to in-frame clones and leaves out a portion. Here the sample spans nearly 300,000 clones, roughly four fifths being singletons. The source material was PBMCs, sampled at disease progression, from a patient treated with ibrutinib. These receptor sequences come from a human donor with chronic lymphocytic leukemia.

In this sample, this clone turned up once. This rearrangement joins TRBV7-8 to TRBJ2-3; 10 bases fit TRBD1. The J segment lost 5 bases and the V segment lost 1 base, leaving 3 bases of the junction unmatched. Germline CDR1 reads SGHVS; CDR2 reads FQNEAQ. The CDR3 sequence is 15 residues long. CDR3 bases: TGTGCCAGCAGCTTAGGGGACAGGGGAGGAGATACGCAGTATTTT. Translating gives CASSLGDRGGDTQYF.

This clone was counted only a few times. The chain carries TRBV18 and TRBJ1-2; 8 bases fit TRBD1. This CDR3 contains 13 residues. The V gene's germline CDR1 is KGHSH and CDR2 LQKENI. The junction had 5 bases not matched to a gene; V was cut back by 4 bases and J by 7 bases. The DNA of the CDR3 is TGTGCCAGCTCACTTCAGGGGGCTGTTGGCTACACCTTC. The encoded protein is CASSLQGAVGYTF. The full variable domain, in which reference TRBV18 and TRBJ1-2 provide the parts outside the CDR3, is NAGVMQNPRHLVRRRGQEARLRCSPMKGHSHVYWYRQLPEEGLKFMVYLQKENIIDESGMPKERFSAEFPKEGPSILRIQQVVRGDSAAYFCASSLQGAVGYTFGSGTRLTVV.

The rearrangement links TRBV7-2 to TRBJ2-3, with D possibly being TRBD2 (7 bases). The ends were cut back, 5 bases at V and 5 bases at J, with 14 bases in the middle. There are 14 residues in the CDR3. Germline V gene data show CDR1 as SGHTA and CDR2 as FQGNSA. CDR3 residues: CASSPLGGGDTQYF. In DNA form, the CDR3 reads TGTGCCAGCAGCCCACTAGGGGGGGGAGATACGCAGTATTTT.

V usage is TRBV25-1 and J usage is TRBJ2-2; weak D call: TRBD1 (6 bases). V lost 4 bases and J lost 5, with 14 bases in between. CDR3 length: 15 residues. Germline-derived CDR1 and CDR2 are MGHDK and SYGVNS. The CDR3 nucleotides are TGTGCCAGCAGTGGCCACAGGGATGGAACCGGGGAGCTGTTTTTT. It encodes CASSGHRDGTGELFF.

The chain combines TRBV6-6 with TRBJ1-6, with TRBD1 as a possible D gene (5 bases). The germline V gene encodes CDR1 MNHNY and CDR2 SVGAGI (reference sequence). V lost 2 bases, J lost 8 bases, and 7 bases lay in between. The length of the CDR3 is 13 residues. The CDR3: CASSYGRDSPLHF. CDR3 bases: TGTGCCAGCAGTTACGGCAGGGATTCACCCCTCCACTTT.

The chain joins TRBV11-2 to TRBJ2-7, with D possibly being TRBD2 (6 bases). The germline V gene has CDR1 SGHAT and CDR2 FQNNGV. The germline V and J ends were trimmed by 6 bases and 2 bases, with 11 bases remaining between them. This CDR3 is built from 13 residues. The CDR3: CASRSGDTYEQYF. The CDR3 coding sequence is TGTGCCAGCAGGTCGGGGGATACCTACGAGCAGTACTTC.

This clone was seen once. This sequence joins TRBV29-1 and TRBJ2-7, with 8 bases matching TRBD1. Germline V gives CDR1 SQVTM, CDR2 ANQGSEA. V lost 0 bases and J lost 3; bases outside the gene matches: 4. The CDR3 contains 14 residues. CDR3 sequence: CSVEDGTGGYEQYF. The CDR3 bases are TGCAGCGTTGAAGATGGGACAGGCGGCTACGAGCAGTACTTC.

The table lists this clone with a few counts. J is TRBJ2-7 and V is TRBV9, with D unclear. Germline lookup yields CDR1 SGDLS and CDR2 YYNGEE. The CDR3 consists of 11 residues. V was shortened by 2 bases and J by 6 bases, with 6 bases between the two germline ends. The CDR3 is CASSVGFEQYF. The DNA of the CDR3 is TGTGCCAGCAGCGTCGGGTTCGAGCAGTACTTC.

The rearrangement joins TRBV7-6 to TRBJ1-2, with 7 bases matching TRBD1. The CDR3 runs to 14 residues. Per germline, CDR1 SGHVS and CDR2 FNYEAQ. Trimming took 5 bases from V and 6 from J; bases not matched to a gene: 9. The CDR3 DNA sequence: TGTGCCAGCAGCCCCTCAGGGACAGTTGATGGCTACACCTTC. Amino acids: CASSPSGTVDGYTF.

V is TRBV7-2 and J is TRBJ1-2; 7 nucleotides line up with TRBD1. V was pared by 5 bases and J by 5 bases, with 5 bases of the junction left unmatched. CDR3 length equals 13 residues. The germline gives CDR1 SGHTA, CDR2 FQGNSA. CDR3 coding DNA: TGTGCCAGCAGCAAAGGGACAGTATATGGCTACACCTTC. Amino acids: CASSKGTVYGYTF.

The rearrangement joins TRBV4-1 to TRBJ2-5, with 9 bases identical to TRBD1. This CDR3 has 15 residues. Germline V gene sequence: CDR1 MGHRA, CDR2 YSYEKL. The V gene end was trimmed by 1 base and the J gene end by 0 bases; junction bases not matched to a gene: 0. CDR3 in amino acids: CASSQGDRDQETQYF. The CDR3 region has the DNA TGCGCCAGCAGCCAAGGGGACAGGGACCAAGAGACCCAGTACTTC.

CDR3 residues: CASRSLQGVNQPQHF. In DNA, the CDR3 is TGTGCCAGTCGTTCATTACAGGGAGTCAATCAGCCCCAGCATTTT. The V and J genes are TRBV19 and TRBJ1-5; the D gene is possibly TRBD1 (6 bases). V dropped 8 bases and J dropped 3 bases, with 17 bases sitting between them. The CDR3 runs 15 residues. The germline gives CDR1 LNHDA, CDR2 SQIVND (reference sequence).

This chain connects TRBV15 to TRBJ1-2; 7 nucleotides match TRBD1. CDR3 length: 15 amino acids. With V trimmed by 4 bases and J by 2 bases, 7 bases remained unmatched. CDR1 is LNHNV and CDR2 is YYDKDF in the germline V gene (reference sequence). CDR3 bases: TGTGCCACCAGCAATCGACAGGGTTTGAACTATGGCTACACCTTC. This codes for CATSNRQGLNYGYTF.

The chain recombines TRBV4-3 with TRBJ2-1, with 11 bases identical to TRBD2. The V and J ends lost 0 bases and 5 bases, in that order; junction bases with no gene match: 3. The CDR3 contains 16 residues. Germline V gene sequence: CDR1 LGHNA, CDR2 YSLEER. The CDR3 nucleotides read TGCGCCAGCAGCCAAGAGGTTAGCGGGAGGGACAATGAGCAGTTCTTC. Residues: CASSQEVSGRDNEQFF.

The rearrangement joins TRBV7-2 to TRBJ1-2, with TRBD1 matching 8 bases. Germline CDR1 reads SGHTA; CDR2 reads FQGNSA. The V and J ends lost 4 bases and 4 bases, in that order; junction bases with no gene match: 8. This CDR3 has 15 residues. The CDR3 DNA follows: TGTGCCAGCAGCTCCTATACAGGGGGACCCTATGGCTACACCTTC. This gives the protein CASSSYTGGPYGYTF.

Comments on this clone: Other nucleotide sequences in the sample specify the same CDR3. The J gene is TRBJ1-1, the V gene TRBV5-1, with TRBD1 as a possible D gene (6 bases). The CDR3 is 14 residues long. Germline CDR1 is SGHRS and CDR2 is YFSETQ. V dropped 1 base and J dropped 2 bases, with 9 bases sitting between them. CDR3 loop: CASSLRGRNTEAFF. CDR3 DNA: TGCGCCAGCAGCTTGCGGGGGCGCAACACTGAAGCTTTCTTT.

The chain links TRBV19 to TRBJ2-3, with TRBD2 matching over 7 bases. This CDR3 contains 15 residues. The germline CDR1 and CDR2 sequences are LNHDA and SQIVND (reference sequence). V lost 6 bases and J lost 0; bases outside the gene matches: 6. The CDR3 DNA reads as TGTGCCAGTAGCCCCTGGGGAGGGAGCACAGATACGCAGTATTTT. It is translated as CASSPWGGSTDTQYF. The full variable domain, with the rest looked up from reference TRBV19 and TRBJ2-3, is DGGITQSPKYLFRKEGQNVTLSCEQNLNHDAMYWYRQDPGQGLRLIYYSQIVNDFQKGDIAEGYSVSREKKESFPLTVTSAQKNPTAFYLCASSPWGGSTDTQYFGPGTRLTVL.

The chain combines TRBV2 with TRBJ2-7; the D gene is possibly TRBD2 (5 bases). Germline values: CDR1 SNHLY, CDR2 FYNNEI. The V end was cut by 8 bases, the J end by 7 bases, with 12 bases between. This CDR3 has 11 residues. CDR3 bases: TGTGCCAGCTCAGGACTTCTGGAGCAGTACTTC. Protein sequence: CASSGLLEQYF.

The CDR3 DNA reads as TGTGCCAGCACGAGTTGGGACAGGGGATATGAGCAGTTCTTC. Translation: CASTSWDRGYEQFF. The chain links TRBV2 to TRBJ2-1, with 10 positions matching TRBD1. Trimming cost V 7 bases and J 8 bases; bases outside gene matches: 8. Germline loops: CDR1 SNHLY, CDR2 FYNNEI. The CDR3 sequence is 14 residues long.

As DNA, the CDR3 is TGTGCCAGCAGGCACAGGGACAGGGGGCCGAGCAATCAGCCCCAGCATTTT. Translation: CASRHRDRGPSNQPQHF. The chain employs TRBV2 and TRBJ1-5; 12 positions match TRBD1. The trim removed 6 bases at V and 1 base at J, leaving 7 bases unmatched. Germline CDR1 and CDR2: SNHLY and FYNNEI. The CDR3 has 17 residues.

This clone was recorded once. The chain carries TRBV7-9 and TRBJ2-7; 11 bases are a match to TRBD2. The CDR3 loop spans 15 amino acids. Per germline, CDR1 SEHNR and CDR2 FQNEAQ (reference sequence). V shed 4 bases and J 1 base; nucleotides not matched to a gene: 3. The DNA of the CDR3 is TGTGCCAGCAGCTGGGGACTAGCGGCTTCCTACGAGCAGTACTTC. As protein: CASSWGLAASYEQYF. The variable domain in full, with the rest retrieved from reference TRBV7-9 and TRBJ2-7, is DTGVSQNPRHKITKRGQNVTFRCDPISEHNRLYWYRQTLGQGPEFLTYFQNEAQLEKSRLLSDRFSAERPKGSFSTLEIQRTEQGDSAMYLCASSWGLAASYEQYFGPGTRLTVT.

J is TRBJ1-2 and V is TRBV7-9; no reliable D call. The CDR3 length is 13 residues. CDR1 is SEHNR and CDR2 is FQNEAQ in the germline V gene (reference sequence). The V end was cut by 1 base, the J end by 6 bases, with 9 bases between. The CDR3: CASSLGAGDGYTF. CDR3 in DNA: TGTGCCAGCAGCTTAGGGGCCGGGGATGGCTACACCTTC.

The chain is built from TRBV4-3 and TRBJ2-6; 9 positions match TRBD1. Per the germline V gene, CDR1 is LGHNA and CDR2 is YSLEER. This CDR3 is 21 amino acids long. Trimming cost V 3 bases and J 4 bases; bases outside gene matches: 19. The chain's CDR3 is CASSQSSFTGTGYWGANVLTF. The CDR3 nucleotides read TGCGCCAGCAGCCAGAGCAGCTTCACCGGGACAGGGTACTGGGGGGCCAACGTCCTGACTTTC.

The chain carries TRBV4-2 and TRBJ1-2, with D maybe TRBD1 (5 bases). CDR1 LGHNA and CDR2 YNFKEQ come from the germline V gene. Trimming left V 0 bases short and J 2 bases short, with 10 bases between. This CDR3 is 15 amino acids long. This chain's CDR3 is CASSQDQQANYGYTF. The CDR3 nucleotides read TGTGCCAGCAGCCAAGATCAACAGGCGAACTATGGCTACACCTTC.

In this sample, this clone turned up a few times. This rearrangement joins TRBV4-3 to TRBJ2-3; either TRBD1 or TRBD2 may supply D (5 bases each). Trimming took off 4 bases at V and 2 bases at J, with 7 bases between the two ends. In germline, CDR1 is LGHNA, CDR2 YSLEER. This CDR3 contains 13 residues. The CDR3 protein is CASSPGATDTQYF. The CDR3 DNA reads as TGCGCCAGCAGCCCCGGGGCCACAGATACGCAGTATTTT.

CDR3 sequence reads: CASRENPGAYEQYF. DNA for the CDR3: TGCGCCAGCAGAGAGAATCCAGGCGCCTACGAGCAGTACTTC. The chain has TRBV5-1 and TRBJ2-7; D gene unclear. Trimming took off 5 bases at V and 2 bases at J, with 14 bases between the two ends. The CDR3 consists of 14 residues. Germline values: CDR1 SGHRS, CDR2 YFSETQ.

The chain couples TRBV5-6 to TRBJ1-2; D is ambiguous. CDR3 length: 12 amino acids. The ends were cut back, 4 bases at V and 7 bases at J, with 11 bases in the middle. The germline gives CDR1 SGHDT, CDR2 YYEEEE. CDR3 in DNA: TGTGCCAGCAGCCGGCGGGGATCTGGCTACACCTTC. This sequence encodes CASSRRGSGYTF. The whole variable domain, remainder taken from reference TRBV5-6 and TRBJ1-2, is DAGVTQSPTHLIKTRGQQVTLRCSPKSGHDTVSWYQQALGQGPQFIFQYYEEEERQRGNFPDRFSGHQFPNYSSELNVNALLLGDSALYLCASSRRGSGYTFGSGTRLTVV.

A remark on this clone: Other DNA sequences in this specimen translate into the identical CDR3. The genes are TRBV4-2 and TRBJ1-5; D remains ambiguous. V was trimmed by 1 base and J by 0 bases, leaving 16 bases between them. Germline V gene data show CDR1 as LGHNA and CDR2 as YNFKEQ. CDR3 length equals 18 residues. The DNA for the CDR3 is TGTGCCAGCAGCCAAGCCCTAGATAGGACGTATAGCAATCAGCCCCAGCATTTT. It encodes CASSQALDRTYSNQPQHF.

This chain joins TRBV6-5 and TRBJ2-3; D ambiguous. The V gene lost 5 bases and the J gene lost 6 bases, with 12 bases spanning the gap. The length of the CDR3 is 13 residues. Germline values: CDR1 MNHEY, CDR2 SVGAGI. Written as DNA, the CDR3 is TGTGCCAGCAGTCCCAGGTCCGGCGATACGCAGTATTTT. Protein sequence: CASSPRSGDTQYF.

The V gene is TRBV11-2, the J gene TRBJ1-2; TRBD1 might be the D (5 bases). The V end was cut by 4 bases, the J end by 2 bases, with 14 bases between. CDR3 length: 15 residues. Germline CDR1 SGHAT, CDR2 FQNNGV. The CDR3 DNA sequence: TGTGCCAGCAGCTCCCGGACAACCGCGAACTATGGCTACACCTTC. Encoded protein: CASSSRTTANYGYTF.

This rearrangement joins TRBV9 to TRBJ2-2, with D tentatively TRBD2 (6 bases). The CDR3 runs to 16 residues. V was pared by 2 bases and J by 0 bases, with 11 bases between. Germline V gene lookup returns CDR1 SGDLS and CDR2 YYNGEE. The CDR3: CASSVVAAANTGELFF. CDR3 DNA: TGTGCCAGCAGCGTGGTAGCGGCAGCGAACACCGGGGAGCTGTTTTTT.